This is a list of T cell receptor beta chains from one sample in a study of T cell responses to AZD1222 COVID-19 vaccine. Only in-frame clones appear in the TCRdb table, and some are missing; sequencing was by immunoSEQ multiplex PCR. The sample yields about 86,000 clones, roughly 89% seen once. Sample: peripheral blood, taken on day 0 of AZD1222 vaccination. The receptors were gathered from an adult in good health. CDR3s include the opening cysteine and the closing phenylalanine or tryptophan. The D gene is left open where the match is weak. Where a row states a size, it is once, few, many or the class of an expanded clone; other rows omit it.

clone size	D gene	V gene	J gene	CDR3 protein	CDR3 DNA
.	.	TRBV30	TRBJ1-1	CAWSVLAGETGAFF	TGTGCCTGGAGTGTACTCGCCGGGGAAACGGGAGCTTTCTTT
.	.	TRBV19	TRBJ1-1	CASRGGRDTEAFF	TGTGCCAGTAGAGGAGGGCGAGACACTGAAGCTTTCTTT
.	.	TRBV18	TRBJ1-5	CASSYPNQPQHF	TGTGCCAGCTCATATCCCAATCAGCCCCAGCATTTT
.	.	TRBV9	TRBJ1-3	CASSVLDSRSSGNTIYF	TGTGCCAGCAGCGTACTGGACAGTCGAAGTTCTGGAAACACCATATATTTT
.	.	TRBV6-1	TRBJ2-7	CASSETVYEQYF	TGTGCCAGCAGTGAGACAGTCTACGAGCAGTACTTC
once	.	TRBV11-2	TRBJ2-2	CASSLDMVTGELFF	TGTGCCAGCAGCTTAGATATGGTCACCGGGGAGCTGTTTTTT
.	TRBD1	TRBV7-9	TRBJ1-1	CASSSETGWNTEAFF	TGTGCCAGCAGCTCAGAGACAGGGTGGAACACTGAAGCTTTCTTT
few	.	TRBV6-5	TRBJ1-1	CASSSYLLNTEAFF	TGTGCCAGCAGTTCTTACCTATTGAACACTGAAGCTTTCTTT
.	TRBD2	TRBV7-6	TRBJ2-1	CASSFPSGGLGEQFF	TGTGCCAGCAGCTTTCCTAGCGGGGGGTTAGGGGAGCAGTTCTTC
.	.	TRBV28	TRBJ2-7	CASSSPGEDSYEQYF	TGTGCCAGCAGTTCCCCAGGTGAGGACTCCTACGAGCAGTACTTC
.	TRBD1	TRBV5-4	TRBJ2-2	CASSLAVTGGTGELFF	TGTGCCAGCAGCTTGGCGGTGACAGGGGGAACCGGGGAGCTGTTTTTT
.	TRBD2	TRBV15	TRBJ2-3	CATSRGTSGGADTQYF	TGTGCCACCAGCAGAGGGACTAGCGGGGGGGCAGATACGCAGTATTTT
.	.	TRBV29-1	TRBJ2-5	CSVDEPKVETQYF	TGCAGCGTTGACGAACCCAAGGTGGAGACCCAGTACTTC
once	TRBD1	TRBV7-2	TRBJ1-6	CASSEGDRRRSPLHF	TGTGCCAGCAGCGAAGGGGACAGGCGGCGTTCACCCCTCCACTTT
.	.	TRBV3-1/TRBV3-2	TRBJ2-7	CASKNPASYEQYF	TGTGCCAGCAAGAATCCGGCATCCTACGAGCAGTACTTC
.	TRBD1	TRBV27	TRBJ2-7	CASSLAGTGSTEQYF	TGTGCCAGCAGTTTAGCCGGGACAGGGAGTACCGAGCAGTACTTC
.	.	TRBV28	TRBJ2-1	CASTVRDEQFF	TGTGCCAGCACTGTACGCGATGAGCAGTTCTTC
few	.	TRBV6-1	TRBJ1-5	CASSETGRGQPQHF	TGTGCCAGCAGTGAAACAGGACGGGGACAGCCCCAGCATTTT
.	.	TRBV18	TRBJ1-3	CASSPPWRNTLSGNTIYF	TGTGCCAGCTCACCACCGTGGCGGAACACACTCTCTGGAAACACCATATATTTT
.	TRBD1	TRBV19	TRBJ2-1	CASSTQGASPYNEQFF	TGTGCCAGTAGTACACAGGGGGCTTCCCCCTACAATGAGCAGTTCTTC
.	.	TRBV19	TRBJ2-2	CASSDRPANTGELFF	TGTGCCAGTAGCGACAGGCCCGCGAACACCGGGGAGCTGTTTTTT
.	TRBD1	TRBV5-1	TRBJ1-1	CASSPEQGAPTEAFF	TGCGCCAGCAGCCCGGAACAGGGGGCGCCGACTGAAGCTTTCTTT
.	.	TRBV29-1	TRBJ1-2	CSVVANYGYTF	TGCAGCGTTGTTGCTAACTATGGCTACACCTTC
once	TRBD1	TRBV19	TRBJ1-2	CASTPQSGTGYQYGYTF	TGTGCCAGTACCCCACAAAGCGGGACAGGGTATCAGTATGGCTACACCTTC
.	.	TRBV3-1/TRBV3-2	TRBJ1-3	CASSQVYLGGAAAGNTIYF	TGTGCCAGCAGCCAAGTTTATCTGGGGGGCGCCGCGGCTGGAAACACCATATATTTT
once	.	TRBV7-2	TRBJ2-5	CASSYRPVRETQYF	TGTGCCAGCAGCTACCGACCGGTGAGGGAGACCCAGTACTTC
.	.	TRBV27	TRBJ1-2	CASSLSASYGYTF	TGTGCCAGCAGTTTAAGCGCCTCCTATGGCTACACCTTC